This is a list of T cell receptor beta chains from one sample in a study of blood T cell repertoires in COVID-19. Repertoires were generated with immunoSEQ multiplex PCR, while TCRdb's copy carries only in-frame clones and drops some. The sample holds roughly 410,000 clones, roughly 86% seen once. Specimen: peripheral blood. These receptors originate from a woman aged 60-70 years with COVID-19, enrolled during active disease. CDR3s include the opening cysteine and the closing phenylalanine or tryptophan. A D gene is named only where the DNA matches it firmly. Part of the rows lack a size; the others show once, few, many or a class for expanded clones.

j_call v_call d_call clone_size cdr3_aa cdr3_nt
TRBJ1-5 TRBV27 TRBD1 NA CASSWTGLNQPQHF TGTGCCAGCAGTTGGACAGGGCTCAATCAGCCCCAGCATTTT
TRBJ1-1 TRBV19 NA NA CASSTPYLTEAFF TGTGCCAGTAGTACCCCCTACTTGACTGAAGCTTTCTTT
TRBJ2-1 TRBV25-1 TRBD2 NA CASSRLAGSNEQFF TGTGCCAGCAGTCGGCTAGCGGGGAGCAATGAGCAGTTCTTC
TRBJ2-3 TRBV5-1 TRBD1 NA CASSIYPRETGVDTQYF TGCGCCAGCAGCATCTATCCCCGGGAGACAGGGGTAGATACGCAGTATTTT
TRBJ1-1 TRBV12-3/TRBV12-4 NA NA CASITRGDTEAFF TGTGCCAGCATCACCAGGGGAGACACTGAAGCTTTCTTT
TRBJ1-2 TRBV18 TRBD1 once CASSPTGTGGPLDGYTF TGTGCCAGCTCACCAACCGGGACAGGGGGCCCACTGGATGGCTACACCTTC
TRBJ1-1 TRBV5-1 NA NA CASSREQGINTEAFF TGCGCCAGCAGTCGGGAGCAGGGTATTAATACTGAAGCTTTCTTT
TRBJ1-2 TRBV12-3/TRBV12-4 NA NA CASSRDMRGYTF TGTGCCAGCAGCAGGGACATGAGAGGCTACACCTTC
TRBJ2-3 TRBV5-1 TRBD1 NA CASSTGQVASTDTQYF TGCGCCAGCAGCACGGGACAGGTAGCTAGCACAGATACGCAGTATTTT
TRBJ2-2 TRBV29-1 TRBD1 NA CSVSTGYRGGELFF TGCAGCGTCTCTACAGGGTACAGGGGCGGGGAGCTGTTTTTT
TRBJ2-7 TRBV7-9 TRBD2 NA CASSLAGVIYEQYF TGTGCCAGCAGCTTGGCGGGGGTGATCTACGAGCAGTACTTC
TRBJ2-3 TRBV7-3 TRBD2 NA CASSLIGLAGSTDTQYF TGTGCCAGCAGCTTAATCGGACTAGCGGGGAGCACAGATACGCAGTATTTT
TRBJ2-5 TRBV5-5 NA NA CASSVDPLETQYF TGTGCCAGCAGCGTGGATCCATTGGAGACCCAGTACTTC
TRBJ2-3 TRBV15 TRBD2 NA CATSRDMTSGGSPAHDTQYF TGTGCCACCAGCAGAGACATGACTAGCGGGGGGTCTCCCGCACACGATACGCAGTATTTT
TRBJ1-4 TRBV4-1 TRBD1 NA CASSDTGTGNEKLFF TGCGCCAGCAGCGACACCGGGACAGGGAATGAAAAACTGTTTTTT
TRBJ2-5 TRBV15 TRBD2 NA CATSREKAGTHQETQYF TGTGCCACCAGCAGAGAGAAAGCGGGGACCCACCAAGAGACCCAGTACTTC
TRBJ2-7 TRBV9 NA few CASSVASSYEQYF TGTGCCAGCAGCGTGGCCTCCTCCTACGAGCAGTACTTC
TRBJ2-7 TRBV5-1 NA NA CASSFQGDEQYF TGCGCCAGCAGCTTTCAGGGTGACGAGCAGTACTTC
TRBJ2-3 TRBV11-2 TRBD2 NA CASSAGLAGGTDTQYF TGTGCCAGCAGCGCCGGACTAGCGGGGGGCACAGATACGCAGTATTTT
TRBJ1-4 TRBV3-1/TRBV3-2 TRBD1 NA CASSLQGVLNEKLFF TGTGCCAGCAGCCTACAGGGGGTGCTAAATGAAAAACTGTTTTTT
TRBJ2-1 TRBV18 TRBD1 NA CASSPNLAGTGNEQFF TGTGCCAGCTCACCTAATTTAGCTGGGACAGGCAATGAGCAGTTCTTC
TRBJ2-1 TRBV30 NA NA CAWSRLEGAGEQFF TGTGCCTGGAGTCGACTAGAAGGAGCGGGTGAGCAGTTCTTC
TRBJ1-1 TRBV4-1 TRBD1 NA CASSQVGTGDTEAFF TGCGCCAGCAGCCAAGTAGGGACAGGGGACACTGAAGCTTTCTTT
TRBJ1-2 TRBV3-1/TRBV3-2 NA few CASSQGGMYGYTF TGTGCCAGCAGCCAAGGGGGCATGTATGGCTACACCTTC
TRBJ1-2 TRBV28 TRBD1 NA CASGGQGNYGYTF TGTGCCAGCGGGGGACAGGGGAACTATGGCTACACCTTC
TRBJ1-2 TRBV28 NA NA CAIPQNTGYTF TGTGCCATACCACAGAATACTGGCTACACCTTC
TRBJ1-5 TRBV30 NA NA CAWSLGSNQPQHF TGTGCCTGGAGTCTAGGTAGCAATCAGCCCCAGCATTTT
TRBJ2-6 TRBV30 NA NA CASTPPGQSLSGANVLTF TGTGCCTCGACCCCCCCCGGACAGAGCCTCTCTGGGGCCAACGTCCTGACTTTC
TRBJ1-2 TRBV6-5 NA NA CASSYARGANYGYTF TGTGCCAGCAGTTACGCTCGGGGAGCCAACTATGGCTACACCTTC